Listed below are T cell receptor beta chains from one sample, sequenced in a study of vaccination and CD4 T cells after COVID-19. TCRdb reprocessed the PCR reads via MiXCR and lists one record per CDR3 protein. The table shows 15,000 to 20,000 distinct CDR3 sequences, with around half occurring only once. Antigen specificity for these receptors is unknown. This material consisted of CD4+ T cells from blood, cultured in vitro, taken after SARS-CoV-2 vaccination. These receptors came from a human donor who had recovered from COVID-19. Each CDR3 is given with its conserved first and last residue. D genes are given only for firm matches. Some rows mark clone size as missing; the rest say once, few, many or name a class of expanded clone.

J gene | clone size | D gene | V gene | CDR3 protein | CDR3 DNA
TRBJ1-5 | few | TRBD1 | TRBV11-2 | CASSPGTGANQPQHF | TGTGCCAGCAGCCCTGGGACAGGGGCCAATCAGCCCCAGCATTTT
TRBJ1-1 | - | - | TRBV20-1 | CSARDSTRVTEAFF | TGCAGTGCTAGAGATAGCACGAGGGTCACTGAAGCTTTCTTT
TRBJ2-5 | - | TRBD2 | TRBV7-8 | CASSPIPSGGYQETQYF | TGTGCCAGCAGCCCTATCCCTAGCGGGGGGTATCAAGAGACCCAGTACTTC
TRBJ1-2 | few | TRBD1 | TRBV28 | CASSPAPGTGDRYTF | TGTGCCAGCAGCCCAGCCCCCGGGACAGGGGATCGCTACACCTTC
TRBJ1-3 | few | - | TRBV20-1 | CSARPPGTSGNTIYF | TGCAGTGCTAGACCGCCGGGAACCTCTGGAAACACCATATATTTT
TRBJ1-5 | - | - | TRBV20-1 | CSARGGQPNQPQHF | TGCAGTGCTAGAGGCGGGCAGCCCAATCAGCCCCAGCATTTT
TRBJ2-1 | - | - | TRBV14 | CASSQVWAGHGGPQEQFF | TGTGCCAGCAGCCAAGTATGGGCAGGACATGGAGGTCCTCAAGAGCAGTTCTTC
TRBJ2-3 | few | - | TRBV20-1 | CSARSLEGTDTQYF | TGCAGTGCTAGATCCCTAGAGGGGACAGATACGCAGTATTTT
TRBJ2-3 | - | TRBD2 | TRBV7-3 | CASSLTLAGVTDTQYF | TGTGCCAGCAGCTTAACTCTAGCGGGAGTAACAGATACGCAGTATTTT
TRBJ2-3 | - | - | TRBV27 | CASSLDGSNTDTQYF | TGTGCCAGCAGTTTAGACGGGAGCAACACAGATACGCAGTATTTT
TRBJ1-2 | - | TRBD1 | TRBV2 | CASSVGGQYGYTF | TGTGCCAGCAGTGTAGGGGGACAGTATGGCTACACCTTC
TRBJ1-1 | - | - | TRBV6-2/TRBV6-3 | CASSYRAGQTLMNTEAFF | TGTGCCAGCAGTTACCGGGCAGGGCAGACCCTAATGAACACTGAAGCTTTCTTT
TRBJ2-5 | - | TRBD1 | TRBV7-9 | CASSLASGGTVQETQYF | TGTGCCAGCAGCTTAGCAAGTGGTGGGACAGTTCAAGAGACCCAGTACTTC
TRBJ2-7 | - | - | TRBV6-1 | CASIRTEKYEQYF | TGTGCCAGCATCCGGACAGAAAAATACGAGCAGTACTTC
TRBJ1-5 | - | - | TRBV29-1 | CSVGERRQPQHF | TGCAGCGTGGGGGAACGGAGACAGCCCCAGCATTTT
TRBJ2-2 | - | TRBD2 | TRBV11-2 | CASSRQLTSGGIDTGELFF | TGTGCCAGCAGCCGACAACTGACTAGCGGGGGAATTGACACCGGGGAGCTGTTTTTT
TRBJ2-5 | - | - | TRBV20-1 | CSARTRGWTETQYF | TGCAGTGCTAGGACTAGGGGCTGGACAGAGACCCAGTACTTC
TRBJ1-5 | few | - | TRBV6-1 | CASSVGGGSNQPQHF | TGTGCCAGCAGTGTAGGAGGGGGAAGCAATCAGCCCCAGCATTTT
TRBJ2-3 | few | TRBD2 | TRBV6-2/TRBV6-3 | CASSYGTSGPDTQYF | TGTGCCAGCAGTTACGGGACTAGCGGTCCAGATACGCAGTATTTT
TRBJ1-2 | few | TRBD1 | TRBV20-1 | CSASPGQGNGYTF | TGCAGTGCTAGTCCTGGACAGGGGAACGGCTACACCTTC
TRBJ2-5 | few | TRBD2 | TRBV6-2/TRBV6-3 | CASSRPGLAVQETQYF | TGTGCCAGCAGCCGACCGGGACTAGCGGTTCAAGAGACCCAGTACTTC
TRBJ2-3 | - | - | TRBV14 | CASSQGNTQYF | TGTGCCAGCAGCCAAGGGAATACGCAGTATTTT
TRBJ2-7 | - | TRBD1 | TRBV28 | CASSLPPPGQGAYEQYF | TGTGCCAGCAGTCTACCCCCTCCGGGACAGGGGGCCTACGAGCAGTACTTC
TRBJ1-2 | few | TRBD1 | TRBV10-3 | CAIREDRGGYTF | TGTGCCATCAGAGAGGACAGGGGTGGCTACACCTTC
TRBJ2-3 | - | TRBD2 | TRBV20-1 | CSDKRGGDTQYF | TGCAGTGACAAGCGGGGGGGCGATACGCAGTATTTT
TRBJ1-2 | few | - | TRBV7-2 | CASSLWAASNYGYTF | TGTGCCAGCAGCTTATGGGCAGCGTCTAACTATGGCTACACCTTC
TRBJ2-5 | - | - | TRBV5-4 | CASSLDAGSAQETQYF | TGTGCCAGCAGCCTGGACGCTGGGTCAGCACAAGAGACCCAGTACTTC
TRBJ1-1 | few | - | TRBV11-3 | CASSLDRGNTEAFF | TGTGCCAGCAGCTTAGACAGGGGTAACACTGAAGCTTTCTTT
TRBJ2-5 | few | TRBD1 | TRBV5-4 | CASSPGQGSYQGTQYF | TGTGCCAGCAGCCCCGGACAGGGTAGTTATCAGGGGACCCAGTACTTC
TRBJ2-3 | once | - | TRBV6-5 | CASSYEVGTDTQYF | TGTGCCAGCAGTTACGAAGTCGGCACAGATACGCAGTATTTT
TRBJ1-5 | - | TRBD1 | TRBV12-3/TRBV12-4 | CASSLRAGGIQPQHF | TGTGCCAGCAGTCTTAGGGCAGGGGGCATTCAGCCCCAGCATTTT
TRBJ1-6 | - | - | TRBV28 | CASRSYNSPLHF | TGTGCCAGCAGATCCTATAATTCACCCCTCCACTTT
TRBJ2-2 | - | - | TRBV7-6 | CASSLSETGELFF | TGTGCCAGCAGCTTATCCGAAACCGGGGAGCTGTTTTTT
TRBJ1-5 | - | - | TRBV27 | CASSPLLGSNQPQHF | TGTGCCAGCAGTCCCCTCTTAGGGAGCAATCAGCCCCAGCATTTT
TRBJ1-5 | - | - | TRBV6-1 | CASSELGGGPGSNQPQHF | TGTGCCAGCAGCGAACTCGGGGGGGGGCCAGGGAGCAATCAGCCCCAGCATTTT
TRBJ1-6 | few | TRBD1 | TRBV6-5 | CASSYSGTGGVRSHYNSPLHF | TGTGCCAGCAGTTACTCTGGGACAGGGGGCGTTCGGAGTCACTATAATTCACCCCTCCACTTT
TRBJ2-5 | - | - | TRBV2 | CASSADSPRETQYF | TGTGCCAGCAGTGCTGACTCGCCAAGAGAGACCCAGTACTTC
TRBJ2-5 | few | - | TRBV29-1 | CSVDPRTEGGAQYF | TGCAGCGTTGATCCAAGGACAGAGGGGGGTGCCCAGTACTTC
TRBJ1-2 | few | - | TRBV19 | CASSKGGSARRGYTF | TGTGCCAGTAGTAAGGGGGGCAGCGCAAGAAGGGGCTACACCTTC
TRBJ2-7 | - | - | TRBV9 | CASSVAPGTVSEQYF | TGTGCCAGCAGCGTAGCCCCCGGAACCGTCAGCGAGCAGTACTTC
TRBJ1-2 | once | TRBD1 | TRBV7-2 | CASSHGGTGLNYGYTF | TGTGCCAGCAGCCACGGGGGGACAGGGCTTAACTATGGCTACACCTTC
TRBJ1-5 | - | - | TRBV6-1 | CASKPRDSNQPQHF | TGTGCCAGCAAGCCAAGAGATAGCAATCAGCCCCAGCATTTT
TRBJ2-7 | once | - | TRBV7-8 | CASSEAGSPYEQYF | TGTGCCAGCAGCGAGGCAGGGAGTCCGTACGAGCAGTACTTC
TRBJ2-1 | - | - | TRBV12-3/TRBV12-4 | CASGGNEQFF | TGTGCCAGCGGGGGTAATGAGCAGTTCTTC